This TCR beta chain was sequenced during a study of cytomegalovirus exposure and HLA in healthy donors. Across the whole study: Earlier results showed roughly 120 million unique TCR beta sequences derived from approximately 170 million T cells. General study findings and limits: Cytomegalovirus-associated status was assigned to some 180 TCR beta chains. No immune exposure information besides CMV serostatus was available.

As for this clone: Its antigen is still unknown.

The CDR3 is 14 residues long. Germline V gene lookup returns CDR1 LNHDA and CDR2 SQIVND (reference sequence). V dropped 10 bases and J dropped 2; count of bases not matched to a gene: 6. The primer mix had 60 Vbeta and 13 Jbeta primers. The repertoire was sequenced with immunoSEQ multiplex PCR; TCRdb's copy has only in-frame clones and lacks some. The profile shows 100,000 to 150,000 clones, roughly 15% of them singletons. The sequence was collected from a young woman in good health and CMV-seronegative. This chain connects TRBV19 to TRBJ1-5; 9 bases map to TRBD1. The sequenced material came from PBMCs. The CDR3 DNA follows: TGTGCCACCGACCGGGACAGGGGCAATCAGCCCCAGCATTTT. Amino acid sequence: CATDRDRGNQPQHF.